Below are 32 T cell receptor beta chains sequenced from a single sample in a study of shared clonotypes between healthy human individuals. Clones were read by immunoSEQ multiplex PCR, and TCRdb kept only the in-frame ones, dropping some. This table has around 1,100,000 clones, 60% to 80% appearing once. Sequencing was carried out using memory CD4+ T cells from PBMCs. As to subset: CD45RA-negative fraction. These TCRs come from a young man in good health. Some clones in this sample may be carry-over from other donors' samples.

The V call is TRBV7-2, the J call TRBJ1-4; 7 bases are shared with TRBD1. Germline CDR1 and CDR2: SGHTA and FQGNSA. This CDR3 comprises 15 residues. Trimming cost V 1 base and J 5 bases; bases outside gene matches: 4. The CDR3 here is CASSLVGGGNEKLFF. The CDR3, as DNA: TGTGCCAGCAGCTTAGTAGGGGGCGGGAATGAAAAACTGTTTTTT. The full variable domain, rest sourced from reference TRBV7-2 and TRBJ1-4, is GAGVSQSPSNKVTEKGKDVELRCDPISGHTALYWYRQSLGQGLEFLIYFQGNSAPDKSGLPSDRFSAERTGGSVSTLTIQRTQQEDSAVYLCASSLVGGGNEKLFFGSGTQLSVL.

Worth noting for this clone: Other DNA sequences in this specimen translate into the identical CDR3. DNA for the CDR3: TGTGCCAGCAGCACCGGGGGGGAGACCCAGTACTTC. Translating it yields CASSTGGETQYF. V usage is TRBV28 and J usage is TRBJ2-5, with 7 positions matching TRBD2. Unmatched junction bases numbered 3, after V lost 6 bases and J lost 5 bases. The CDR3 is 12 residues long. Germline values: CDR1 MDHEN, CDR2 SYDVKM.

The V gene is TRBV10-3, the J gene TRBJ2-5, with 7 bases matching TRBD1. The germline gives CDR1 ENHRY, CDR2 SYGVKD. This CDR3 contains 13 residues. V shed 7 bases and J 3 bases; nucleotides not matched to a gene: 5. CDR3 in amino acids: CAIKGALKETQYF. CDR3 nucleotides: TGTGCCATCAAGGGGGCCCTAAAAGAGACCCAGTACTTC.

This chain uses TRBV6-5 with TRBJ2-7; D is ambiguous. Germline V CDR1 and CDR2: MNHEY, SVGAGI. The V gene lost 6 bases and the J gene lost 5 bases, with 8 bases spanning the gap. The CDR3 runs to 11 residues. The CDR3: CASREYNEQYF. The CDR3 DNA is TGTGCCAGCAGGGAATATAACGAGCAGTACTTC.

The chain has TRBV15 and TRBJ1-3, with 7 nucleotides matching TRBD1. Trimming removed 0 bases from V and 4 bases from J; junction bases left unmatched: 3. This CDR3 is 15 amino acids long. Germline V CDR1 and CDR2: LNHNV, YYDKDF (reference sequence). CDR3 nucleotides: TGTGCCACCAGCAGAGAGAACAGGGGAGGAAACACCATATATTTT. Amino acid sequence: CATSRENRGGNTIYF.

The chain has TRBV5-1 and TRBJ2-3; D is possibly TRBD1 or TRBD2 (5 bases each). The CDR3 spans 13 residues. V was trimmed by 4 bases and J by 2 bases, leaving 8 bases between them. CDR1 and CDR2 (germline): SGHRS, YFSETQ. The CDR3 is CASSRDPTDTQYF. The CDR3 DNA reads as TGCGCCAGCAGCAGGGACCCCACAGATACGCAGTATTTT.

The J gene is TRBJ2-7, the V gene TRBV30, with 11 bases that match TRBD2. V lost 2 bases, J lost 2 bases, and 5 bases stayed unmatched. This CDR3 region has 15 residues. Per germline, CDR1 GTSNPN and CDR2 SVGIG (reference sequence). The chain's CDR3 is CAWSRTSGPPYEQYF. CDR3 nucleotide sequence: TGTGCCTGGAGTCGGACTAGCGGGCCTCCCTACGAGCAGTACTTC.

The chain links TRBV28 to TRBJ2-5; either TRBD1 or TRBD2 may fit D (6 bases each). The V and J ends lost 6 bases and 5 bases respectively, with 13 bases between them. The CDR3 is made up of 13 amino acids. In germline, CDR1 is MDHEN, CDR2 SYDVKM. CDR3 in DNA: TGTGCCAGCAGCAAAGGGGGGATCGAGACCCAGTACTTC. Translation gives CASSKGGIETQYF.

The V call is TRBV11-3, the J call TRBJ2-5; 7 bases align to TRBD1. Germline V gene data show CDR1 as SGHNT and CDR2 as YENEEA. The CDR3 contains 15 residues. V was clipped by 5 bases and J by 5 bases; unmatched bases: 11. The DNA for the CDR3 is TGTGCCAGCAGCCCCGGACAGGTTCAGGAGGAGACCCAGTACTTC. Protein product: CASSPGQVQEETQYF.

The CDR3: CASSLSSGRVGNEQFF. The CDR3, as DNA: TGTGCCAGCAGTTTATCTAGCGGGAGGGTAGGCAATGAGCAGTTCTTC. The V gene is TRBV7-2, the J gene TRBJ2-1, with TRBD2 matching 12 bases. The CDR3 consists of 16 residues. The germline V gene has CDR1 SGHTA and CDR2 FQGNSA. V lost 6 bases to trimming and J lost 6 bases; unmatched junction nucleotides: 9.

With regard to this clone: Other DNA sequences in the sample encode the same CDR3. The chain combines TRBV5-6 with TRBJ2-5; 8 nucleotides align to TRBD1. CDR3 length: 14 amino acids. After removal of 0 bases from V and 5 bases from J, the junction contained 3 bases not matched to a gene. Germline V gene lookup returns CDR1 SGHDT and CDR2 YYEEEE. The CDR3 sequence is CASSLAGGEETQYF. The CDR3 DNA reads as TGTGCCAGCAGCTTGGCAGGGGGCGAGGAGACCCAGTACTTC.

J is TRBJ1-3 and V is TRBV9; no clear D. The V end was cut by 3 bases, the J end by 0 bases, with 7 bases between. Germline CDR1 and CDR2: SGDLS and YYNGEE. This CDR3 has 14 amino acids. The CDR3 loop reads CASSDHSSGNTIYF. CDR3 bases: TGTGCCAGCAGCGACCACAGCTCTGGAAACACCATATATTTT.

The gene calls are TRBV5-1 and TRBJ2-7, with TRBD1 identical over 8 bases. With V trimmed by 4 bases and J by 6 bases, 12 bases remained unmatched. The CDR3 has 15 amino acids. The germline V gene has CDR1 SGHRS and CDR2 YFSETQ. The CDR3 DNA reads as TGCGCCAGCAGCCTACTGCACGGGACAGGACGCGAGCAGTACTTC. It specifies CASSLLHGTGREQYF.

There are a few counts of this clone. V usage is TRBV5-4 and J usage is TRBJ1-4, with D possibly TRBD1 on 5 matching bases. Between the trimmed V and J ends, which lost 3 bases and 1 base, there was a span of 7 bases. From germline, CDR1 is SGHNT and CDR2 YYREEE (reference sequence). The length of the CDR3 is 14 residues. DNA of the CDR3: TGTGCCAGCAGCTCGACAGAAACTAATGAAAAACTGTTTTTT. Amino acid sequence: CASSSTETNEKLFF.

Only one count was recorded for this clone. The chain recombines TRBV5-1 with TRBJ1-1; the match to TRBD1 covers 10 bases. The CDR3 extends over 15 amino acids. The germline V gene encodes CDR1 SGHRS and CDR2 YFSETQ. Trimming took 1 base from V and 3 from J; bases not matched to a gene: 3. The CDR3 DNA reads TGCGCCAGCAGCTTGTGGACAGGGGGGGACACTGAAGCTTTCTTT. Its translation: CASSLWTGGDTEAFF.

This rearrangement joins TRBV30 to TRBJ1-6, with 8 positions matching TRBD1. The CDR3 consists of 14 residues. V lost 0 bases, J lost 9 bases, and 4 bases stayed unmatched. Germline CDR1 GTSNPN, CDR2 SVGIG (reference sequence). The CDR3 nucleotides read TGTGCCTGGAGTGTACGGGACAGGCCTTCACCCCTCCACTTT. Translated: CAWSVRDRPSPLHF.

This clone appeared a few times. V is TRBV19 and J is TRBJ2-3; possibly TRBD1 for D (5 bases). The CDR3 totals 15 residues. Germline V CDR1 and CDR2: LNHDA, SQIVND (reference sequence). Trimming took 1 base from V and 5 from J, leaving 13 bases between them. CDR3 bases: TGTGCCAGTAGTATAGGCAGGGTCACACGAGATACGCAGTATTTT. Translated: CASSIGRVTRDTQYF.

The V call is TRBV2, the J call TRBJ2-2, with TRBD2 matching over 12 bases. The CDR3 is 15 residues long. The ends lost 6 bases at V and 3 bases at J; junction bases unmatched: 2. Germline CDR1 reads SNHLY; CDR2 reads FYNNEI. Here the CDR3 reads CASRRLAGDTGELFF. CDR3 DNA sequence: TGTGCCAGCAGGCGACTAGCGGGGGACACCGGGGAGCTGTTTTTT.

J is TRBJ1-2 and V is TRBV19, with TRBD1 as a possible D gene (5 bases). This CDR3 spans 13 amino acids. The V and J ends lost 3 bases and 4 bases respectively, with 9 bases between them. Germline V gives CDR1 LNHDA, CDR2 SQIVND (reference sequence). CDR3: CASSMGLIYGYTF. The CDR3 DNA is TGTGCCAGTAGTATGGGGCTAATCTATGGCTACACCTTC.

The chain links TRBV6-6 to TRBJ1-3, with D perhaps matching TRBD1 (6 bases). From germline, CDR1 is MNHNY and CDR2 SVGAGI (reference sequence). Trimming removed 2 bases from V and 8 bases from J, with 13 bases in between. CDR3 length equals 14 residues. The CDR3 sequence is CASSYRGSGYTIYF. As DNA, the CDR3 is TGTGCCAGCAGTTACAGGGGGTCGGGATACACCATATATTTT.

The J gene is TRBJ1-5, the V gene TRBV4-1; the match to TRBD1 covers 7 bases. The V gene's germline CDR1 is MGHRA and CDR2 YSYEKL. The CDR3 has 15 residues. The ends lost 0 bases at V and 3 bases at J; junction bases unmatched: 2. This CDR3 is CASSQEGTVNQPQHF. The CDR3 DNA sequence: TGCGCCAGCAGCCAAGAAGGGACAGTCAATCAGCCCCAGCATTTT.

The chain is built from TRBV28 and TRBJ2-7; D may be TRBD2 (6 bases). V was trimmed by 8 bases and J by 5 bases, leaving 16 bases between them. The CDR3 extends over 13 amino acids. CDR1 and CDR2 (germline): MDHEN, SYDVKM. The CDR3: CASRSGGENEQYF. In DNA, the CDR3 is TGTGCCAGCCGGTCAGGCGGGGAAAACGAGCAGTACTTC.

This rearrangement joins TRBV27 to TRBJ2-5; D is perhaps TRBD2 (5 bases). The CDR3 extends over 12 amino acids. Germline V CDR1 and CDR2: MNHEY, SMNVEV (reference sequence). V lost 2 bases, J lost 11 bases, and 12 bases lay in between. Here the CDR3 reads CASSLNRAEQYF. CDR3 DNA sequence: TGTGCCAGCAGTTTAAACCGAGCGGAGCAGTACTTC.

As concerns this clone: Additional DNA sequences in this sample encode the identical CDR3. The chain joins TRBV5-4 to TRBJ2-5; D is possibly TRBD2 (6 bases). Germline V lookup: CDR1 SGHNT, CDR2 YYREEE (reference sequence). The CDR3 totals 13 residues. Trimming removed 2 bases at V and 5 bases at J, with 10 bases between. CDR3 amino acids: CASSFAGRETQYF. For the CDR3, the DNA is TGTGCCAGCAGCTTCGCGGGGCGGGAGACCCAGTACTTC.

This rearrangement joins TRBV6-4 to TRBJ2-3, with a weak D call TRBD2 (6 bases). Germline values: CDR1 MRHNA, CDR2 SNTAGT. The V and J ends lost 5 bases and 0 bases respectively, with 9 bases between them. The CDR3 has 14 residues. CDR3: CASSREYSTDTQYF. CDR3 nucleotides: TGTGCCAGCAGTCGGGAGTATAGCACAGATACGCAGTATTTT.

To note about this clone: The same CDR3 can be traced to other DNA sequences in this sample. V and J are TRBV6-5 and TRBJ2-4; TRBD2 might be the D (6 bases). V gave up 2 bases and J gave up 8 bases, with 10 bases separating them. Germline-derived CDR1 and CDR2 are MNHEY and SVGAGI. The CDR3 is 13 residues long. The CDR3 bases are TGTGCCAGCAGTTACCTATCGGGGGACATTCAGTACTTC. Residues: CASSYLSGDIQYF.

In this sample, this clone turned up once. The rearrangement links TRBV11-3 to TRBJ2-2; no clear D. V lost 0 bases, J lost 3 bases, and 5 bases lay in between. The CDR3 covers 14 residues. The germline gives CDR1 SGHNT, CDR2 YENEEA. Here the CDR3 DNA reads TGTGCCAGCAGCTTAGAGTTCGACACCGGGGAGCTGTTTTTT. Protein sequence: CASSLEFDTGELFF.

In its sample, this clone was seen once. CDR3 sequence reads: CASSESVGGSYGYTF. CDR3 nucleotide sequence: TGTGCCAGCAGTGAATCGGTAGGCGGTTCCTATGGCTACACCTTC. The chain uses TRBV6-1 and TRBJ1-2, with D unclear. V lost 2 bases, J lost 4 bases, and 14 bases lay in between. Germline V gives CDR1 MNHNS, CDR2 SASEGT. CDR3 size: 15 residues.

The chain has TRBV5-1 and TRBJ1-3; D possibly corresponds to TRBD1 (5 bases). The CDR3 is 14 residues long. V lost 4 bases, J lost 2 bases, and 10 bases lay in between. Germline V gene sequence: CDR1 SGHRS, CDR2 YFSETQ. The CDR3 DNA follows: TGCGCCAGCAGCGTGGGAGGGGCTGGAAACACCATATATTTT. Translation: CASSVGGAGNTIYF.

The rearrangement uses TRBV28 and TRBJ1-5; D might be TRBD1 (5 bases). This CDR3 contains 17 residues. Trimming cost V 7 bases and J 3 bases, with 22 bases left between them. In germline, CDR1 is MDHEN, CDR2 SYDVKM. CDR3 DNA sequence: TGTGCCAGCATAAGTGGGGCTGGTGGGTGGGACAATCAGCCCCAGCATTTT. Encoded protein: CASISGAGGWDNQPQHF. The full variable domain, its missing parts supplied by reference TRBV28 and TRBJ1-5, is DVKVTQSSRYLVKRTGEKVFLECVQDMDHENMFWYRQDPGLGLRLIYFSYDVKMKEKGDIPEGYSVSREKKERFSLILESASTNQTSMYLCASISGAGGWDNQPQHFGDGTRLSIL.

V gene TRBV10-3 combines with J gene TRBJ2-5, with 12 bases that match TRBD1. The CDR3 has 15 amino acids. Trimming cost V 4 bases and J 3 bases; bases outside gene matches: 3. Germline CDR1 reads ENHRY; CDR2 reads SYGVKD. CDR3 sequence reads: CAISAGTGGEETQYF. DNA for the CDR3: TGTGCCATCAGTGCTGGGACAGGGGGCGAAGAGACCCAGTACTTC.

This clone was detected a few times. Other DNA sequences in the sample encode the same CDR3. The V and J genes are TRBV28 and TRBJ1-2; D may be TRBD1 (6 bases). The germline CDR1 and CDR2 sequences are MDHEN and SYDVKM. The CDR3 spans 12 residues. With 3 bases removed from V and 4 bases from J, the gap between germline ends came to 6 bases. As DNA, the CDR3 is TGTGCCAGCAGTTTGGACAGCTATGGCTACACCTTC. This codes for CASSLDSYGYTF.